Each of the 21 T cell receptor beta chains below was sequenced from the same sample in a study of blood T cell repertoires in COVID-19. Profiling relied on immunoSEQ multiplex PCR, and the TCRdb table lists in-frame clones only, not all of them. The sample has about 200,000 clones; approximately 89% are singletons. The sample taken for sequencing was PBMCs or T cells enriched from blood (not recorded which). The receptors were gathered from a woman between 25 and 40 years old with acute COVID-19.

The chain is built from TRBV5-4 and TRBJ1-4; D call uncertain. Looked up from germline, CDR1 is SGHNT and CDR2 is YYREEE (reference sequence). This CDR3 has 15 amino acids. V was clipped by 4 bases and J by 0 bases, with 10 bases between them. CDR3 nucleotide sequence: TGTGCCAGCAGCGGACCCGGGGCAACTAATGAAAAACTGTTTTTT. Translation gives CASSGPGATNEKLFF.

This clone was counted once. DNA for the CDR3: TGTGCCAGCAGCTTAGGTTCAATACTTTACGAGCAGTACTTC. Its translation is CASSLGSILYEQYF. The rearrangement uses TRBV7-2 and TRBJ2-7; D ambiguous. V gave up 1 base and J gave up 4 bases, with 11 bases separating them. The CDR3 sequence is 14 residues long. In germline, CDR1 is SGHTA, CDR2 FQGNSA.

The chain carries TRBV18 and TRBJ1-1; 8 bases match TRBD1. V lost 1 base, J lost 7 bases, and 8 bases stayed unmatched. Germline V gene sequence: CDR1 KGHSH, CDR2 LQKENI. CDR3 length equals 15 residues. The CDR3 nucleotides are TGTGCCAGCTCACCACAATCCAGGGGGCTAGGTGAAGCTTTCTTT. Its translation is CASSPQSRGLGEAFF.

The J gene is TRBJ1-1, the V gene TRBV6-1; D unclear. This CDR3 comprises 14 residues. V was cut by 1 base and J by 11 bases, with 17 bases left in between. Germline V gene lookup returns CDR1 MNHNS and CDR2 SASEGT. The CDR3 region is CASSEGSSTERAFF. The CDR3 DNA reads as TGTGCCAGCAGTGAAGGGAGCTCAACGGAACGGGCTTTCTTT.

This rearrangement joins TRBV7-9 to TRBJ1-3; no clear D. CDR1 is SEHNR and CDR2 is FQNEAQ in the germline V gene (reference sequence). CDR3 length: 15 amino acids. V lost 1 base, J lost 3 bases, and 10 bases lay in between. As DNA, the CDR3 is TGTGCCAGCAGCTTAGTTGAGGGCTTTGGAAACACCATATATTTT. It specifies CASSLVEGFGNTIYF.

V and J are TRBV3-1 (or the pseudogene TRBV3-2) and TRBJ1-2; TRBD1 is a possible D gene (5 bases). Germline-derived CDR1 and CDR2 are LGHDT and YNNKEL (reference sequence). V was clipped by 1 base and J by 1 base, with 7 bases between them. This CDR3 has 14 amino acids. The CDR3 here is CASSQGGSNYGYTF. The CDR3 bases are TGTGCCAGCAGCCAAGGGGGCAGTAACTATGGCTACACCTTC.

The count of this clone is one. V and J are TRBV7-2 and TRBJ2-7; tentatively, D is TRBD1 (7 bases). Per the germline V gene, CDR1 is SGHTA and CDR2 is FQGNSA. V was clipped by 5 bases and J by 13 bases, with 15 bases between them. The CDR3 runs 11 residues. CDR3: CASSPGGTVYF. Written as DNA, the CDR3 is TGTGCCAGCAGCCCAGGCGGGACAGTTTACTTC.

V gene TRBV29-1 combines with J gene TRBJ2-5; 10 positions agree with TRBD1. CDR1 and CDR2 (germline): SQVTM, ANQGSEA. CDR3 length: 16 amino acids. Trimming removed 3 bases from V and 0 bases from J; junction bases left unmatched: 7. This CDR3 is CSVENRDRGYQETQYF. CDR3 coding DNA: TGCAGCGTTGAGAACCGGGACAGGGGATACCAAGAGACCCAGTACTTC.

The chain links TRBV18 to TRBJ2-5; 9 bases map to TRBD2. This CDR3 spans 14 amino acids. In germline, CDR1 is KGHSH, CDR2 LQKENI. Trimming took 4 bases from V and 4 from J; bases not matched to a gene: 4. This CDR3 reads CASSRSGGSETQYF. CDR3 bases: TGTGCCAGCTCACGGAGCGGGGGGTCAGAGACCCAGTACTTC.

CDR3 nucleotides: TGCGCCAGCAGCACGTACCTATCAACAGGGAAATGGTATGGCTACACCTTC. Translated, it gives CASSTYLSTGKWYGYTF. V usage is TRBV5-1 and J usage is TRBJ1-2; D may be TRBD1 (6 bases). CDR3 length equals 17 residues. CDR1 SGHRS and CDR2 YFSETQ come from the germline V gene. The germline V and J ends were trimmed by 4 bases and 5 bases, with 24 bases remaining between them.

The chain recombines TRBV13 with TRBJ2-3; TRBD2 matches at 9 bases. This CDR3 contains 17 residues. The ends lost 0 bases at V and 0 bases at J; junction bases unmatched: 4. Germline V gives CDR1 PRHDT, CDR2 FYEKMQ (reference sequence). The CDR3 region has the DNA TGTGCCAGCAGCTTAGGGAGAGCGGGGGGAAGCACAGATACGCAGTATTTT. This encodes CASSLGRAGGSTDTQYF.

V is TRBV7-8 and J is TRBJ1-1; 8 bases map to TRBD1. Germline-derived CDR1 and CDR2 are SGHVS and FQNEAQ. The CDR3 extends over 15 amino acids. Germline trimming cut 2 bases from V and 3 bases from J; bases unmatched to any gene: 5. CDR3 sequence: CASSLMTGEDTEAFF. CDR3 DNA: TGTGCCAGCAGCTTAATGACAGGGGAAGACACTGAAGCTTTCTTT.

This sequence joins TRBV19 and TRBJ2-2; 8 bases line up with TRBD1. Germline trimming cut 7 bases from V and 2 bases from J; bases unmatched to any gene: 6. This CDR3 region has 15 residues. The germline gives CDR1 LNHDA, CDR2 SQIVND (reference sequence). This CDR3 reads CASNPGGINTGELFF. DNA for the CDR3: TGTGCCAGTAATCCAGGGGGCATAAACACCGGGGAGCTGTTTTTT.

This clone was seen a handful of times. This chain joins TRBV7-2 and TRBJ1-5, with a tentative D call TRBD1 (5 bases). The CDR3 loop spans 15 amino acids. V lost 3 bases to trimming and J lost 6 bases, with 15 bases between them. Germline CDR1 is SGHTA and CDR2 is FQGNSA. CDR3 region: CASSLRSIGGQPQHF. The CDR3 DNA is TGTGCCAGCAGCTTGAGGTCAATCGGGGGTCAGCCCCAGCATTTT. Using reference TRBV7-2 and TRBJ1-5 for the parts outside the CDR3, the full variable domain is GAGVSQSPSNKVTEKGKDVELRCDPISGHTALYWYRQSLGQGLEFLIYFQGNSAPDKSGLPSDRFSAERTGGSVSTLTIQRTQQEDSAVYLCASSLRSIGGQPQHFGDGTRLSIL.

This chain uses TRBV2 with TRBJ1-1; a weak D match, TRBD1 (6 bases). The CDR3 runs to 16 residues. In germline, CDR1 is SNHLY, CDR2 FYNNEI. The germline V and J ends were trimmed by 2 bases and 4 bases, with 17 bases remaining between them. The CDR3 DNA follows: TGTGCCAGCAGTGAATTACCAGGGGCCCTGTTCACTGAAGCTTTCTTT. Its translation is CASSELPGALFTEAFF.

V and J are TRBV4-1 and TRBJ2-1, with a possible D match to TRBD2 (5 bases). The V gene's germline CDR1 is MGHRA and CDR2 YSYEKL. The V and J ends lost 0 bases and 0 bases respectively, with 9 bases between them. The CDR3 totals 16 residues. This chain's CDR3 is CASSQEPGSSYNEQFF. DNA of the CDR3: TGCGCCAGCAGCCAAGAACCGGGGAGCTCCTACAATGAGCAGTTCTTC.

The CDR3 loop reads CASSQGRGGTQYF. CDR3 nucleotide sequence: TGTGCCAGCAGCCAAGGGAGGGGGGGGACCCAGTACTTC. V and J are TRBV3-1 (or the pseudogene TRBV3-2) and TRBJ2-5; D possibly corresponds to TRBD2 (7 bases). Germline CDR1 is LGHDT and CDR2 is YNNKEL (reference sequence). The CDR3 totals 13 residues. Between the trimmed V and J ends, which lost 1 base and 7 bases, there was a span of 10 bases.

The chain joins TRBV4-3 to TRBJ1-6; TRBD1 is a possible D gene (6 bases). Germline assignment: CDR1 LGHNA and CDR2 YSLEER. This CDR3 comprises 16 residues. Trimming shortened V by 0 bases and J by 7 bases, and 13 bases separated the two germline ends. The CDR3 loop is CASSQDLTGRNSPLHF. The CDR3 DNA reads TGCGCCAGCAGCCAAGATCTAACAGGGCGAAATTCACCCCTCCACTTT.

This clone came up many times. V gene TRBV2 combines with J gene TRBJ1-5; D may be TRBD1 (5 bases). This CDR3 is built from 13 residues. Germline V gives CDR1 SNHLY, CDR2 FYNNEI. V shed 3 bases and J shed 5 bases, with 8 bases lying between them. The chain's CDR3 is CASSDAGYQPQHF. The DNA for the CDR3 is TGTGCCAGCAGTGACGCAGGGTATCAGCCCCAGCATTTT.

The chain joins TRBV10-3 to TRBJ2-7; weak D call: TRBD2 (6 bases). Germline V gene data show CDR1 as ENHRY and CDR2 as SYGVKD. Trimming cost V 4 bases and J 3 bases, with 16 bases left between them. This CDR3 region has 15 residues. CDR3 amino acids: CAISGSGTLNYEQYF. CDR3 bases: TGTGCCATCAGTGGATCCGGGACTCTAAACTACGAGCAGTACTTC.

The genes are TRBV10-1 and TRBJ2-3; 10 bases map to TRBD1. Trimming removed 0 bases from V and 6 bases from J; junction bases left unmatched: 6. The CDR3 spans 16 residues. Germline V gives CDR1 WNHNN, CDR2 SYGVQD (reference sequence). The CDR3 protein is CASSESRTGGFDTQYF. For the CDR3, the DNA is TGCGCCAGCAGTGAGTCCCGGACAGGGGGATTCGATACGCAGTATTTT.